Below, 21 T cell receptor beta chains from the same sample are listed, as sequenced in a study of graft-versus-host responses after intestinal transplantation. These TCRs are of unknown antigen specificity. Profiled with immunoSEQ multiplex PCR; TCRdb holds only in-frame clones, not every one. The table records more than 70,000 clones, 80% to 85% of them present only once. The sample in question was unstimulated CD4+ T cells sorted from spleen or lymph node cells, obtained before intestinal transplant. The receptor source for this set is a human donor who received an intestinal transplant.

The CDR3 DNA reads TGTGCCAGCAGCACTAGGGACAGTGGAGTGCGGACCCAGTACTTC. It encodes CASSTRDSGVRTQYF. This chain joins TRBV7-6 and TRBJ2-5, with TRBD1 identical over 7 bases. The germline CDR1 and CDR2 sequences are SGHVS and FNYEAQ. The ends lost 5 bases at V and 7 bases at J; junction bases unmatched: 13. This CDR3 has 15 amino acids.

The chain joins TRBV6-6 to TRBJ2-7; 10 nucleotides match TRBD2. V lost 5 bases and J lost 4; bases outside the gene matches: 8. The V gene's germline CDR1 is MNHNY and CDR2 SVGAGI (reference sequence). The CDR3 contains 15 residues. The CDR3 loop is CASSLVAGGSYEQYF. The CDR3 coding sequence is TGTGCCAGCAGTCTGGTAGCGGGGGGCTCATACGAGCAGTACTTC.

The rearrangement joins TRBV5-4 to TRBJ2-1, with D possibly matching TRBD2 (6 bases). CDR1 is SGHNT, CDR2 YYREEE, per germline (reference sequence). Between the trimmed V and J ends, which lost 2 bases and 6 bases, there was a span of 15 bases. This CDR3 comprises 15 residues. The CDR3 loop reads CASSFGGSKPNEQFF. The CDR3 region has the DNA TGTGCCAGCAGCTTTGGAGGGAGTAAGCCCAATGAGCAGTTCTTC.

The CDR3: CASSEAGALMKETQYF. CDR3 sequence (DNA): TGCGCCAGCAGTGAGGCGGGAGCGCTGATGAAAGAGACCCAGTACTTC. The V gene is TRBV10-1, the J gene TRBJ2-5; 7 bases line up with TRBD2. The germline V gene has CDR1 WNHNN and CDR2 SYGVQD (reference sequence). J lost 3 bases, V lost 2 bases, and 9 bases had no gene match. CDR3 length: 16 amino acids.

This clone was counted only a few times. J is TRBJ1-5 and V is TRBV2; D is possibly TRBD1 (6 bases). CDR1 is SNHLY and CDR2 is FYNNEI in the germline V gene. The CDR3 totals 13 residues. Trimming removed 10 bases at V and 4 bases at J, with 14 bases between. CDR3 sequence: CATSQGENQPQHF. The CDR3 bases are TGTGCCACCTCACAGGGCGAGAATCAGCCCCAGCATTTT. The full variable domain, completed using reference TRBV2 and TRBJ1-5, is EPEVTQTPSHQVTQMGQEVILRCVPISNHLYFYWYRQILGQKVEFLVSFYNNEISEKSEIFDDQFSVERPDGSNFTLKIRSTKLEDSAMYFCATSQGENQPQHFGDGTRLSIL.

This clone showed up just once. The genes are TRBV18 and TRBJ2-1, with TRBD2 matching 13 bases. Germline V lookup: CDR1 KGHSH, CDR2 LQKENI. V was pared by 6 bases and J by 9 bases, with 8 bases of the junction left unmatched. This CDR3 is built from 15 residues. For the CDR3, the DNA is TGTGCCAGCTCGCTAGGACTAGCGGGAGTGGGTGAGCAGTTCTTC. Amino acids: CASSLGLAGVGEQFF. Full variable domain (missing parts from reference TRBV18 and TRBJ2-1): NAGVMQNPRHLVRRRGQEARLRCSPMKGHSHVYWYRQLPEEGLKFMVYLQKENIIDESGMPKERFSAEFPKEGPSILRIQQVVRGDSAAYFCASSLGLAGVGEQFFGPGTRLTVL.

In this sample, this clone turned up once. The chain joins TRBV5-1 to TRBJ1-1, with D perhaps TRBD1 (6 bases). Germline CDR1 and CDR2: SGHRS and YFSETQ. This CDR3 spans 16 amino acids. Between the trimmed V and J ends, which lost 4 bases and 1 base, there was a span of 17 bases. The chain's CDR3 is CASSPSGATENTEAFF. DNA of the CDR3: TGCGCCAGCAGCCCATCAGGGGCGACAGAGAACACTGAAGCTTTCTTT.

J is TRBJ2-5 and V is TRBV5-1, with TRBD2 matching over 13 bases. Germline V gene sequence: CDR1 SGHRS, CDR2 YFSETQ. The CDR3 is 17 amino acids. Trimming cost V 4 bases and J 0 bases; bases outside gene matches: 6. The CDR3 is CASSVSGTSGNQETQYF. As DNA, the CDR3 is TGCGCCAGCAGCGTTTCCGGGACTAGCGGGAACCAAGAGACCCAGTACTTC.

This chain uses TRBV2 with TRBJ2-2, with D perhaps matching TRBD1 (6 bases). Germline assignment: CDR1 SNHLY and CDR2 FYNNEI. Trimming cost V 7 bases and J 3 bases, with 12 bases left between them. This CDR3 contains 14 residues. CDR3 coding DNA: TGTGCCAGCAACGAGGACAGACACACCGGGGAGCTGTTTTTT. As protein: CASNEDRHTGELFF.

This rearrangement joins TRBV7-3 to TRBJ2-5; D might be TRBD2 (5 bases). Trimming shortened V by 5 bases and J by 11 bases, and 21 bases separated the two germline ends. There are 14 residues in the CDR3. Germline V gene lookup returns CDR1 SGHTA and CDR2 FQGTGA. The DNA for the CDR3 is TGTGCCAGCAGCCCGTACGGGGATAGTGGAGAGCAGTACTTC. Its protein product is CASSPYGDSGEQYF.

The genes are TRBV7-9 and TRBJ1-4; 7 nucleotides line up with TRBD1. Germline V gene lookup returns CDR1 SEHNR and CDR2 FQNEAQ (reference sequence). J was trimmed by 5 bases and V by 5 bases; bases with no gene match: 8. The CDR3 extends over 15 amino acids. The CDR3 protein is CASSRATGPNEKLFF. CDR3 sequence (DNA): TGTGCCAGCAGCCGTGCGACAGGGCCGAATGAAAAACTGTTTTTT.

This clone has a handful of counts. The V gene is TRBV29-1, the J gene TRBJ1-4; tentatively, D is TRBD1 (5 bases). CDR3 length: 13 amino acids. The germline V gene encodes CDR1 SQVTM and CDR2 ANQGSEA. Trimming removed 8 bases at V and 0 bases at J, with 10 bases between. In DNA, the CDR3 is TGCAGCATTCGACAGACAACTAATGAAAAACTGTTTTTT. This encodes CSIRQTTNEKLFF.

The rearrangement joins TRBV5-1 to TRBJ2-2, with D perhaps matching TRBD2 (6 bases). The CDR3 spans 14 residues. Germline V lookup: CDR1 SGHRS, CDR2 YFSETQ. Trimming took off 6 bases at V and 6 bases at J, with 15 bases between the two ends. The CDR3 loop reads CASKPGVPAGELFF. As DNA, the CDR3 is TGCGCCAGCAAGCCGGGGGTCCCTGCCGGGGAGCTGTTTTTT.

J is TRBJ2-3 and V is TRBV15; possibly TRBD2 for D (5 bases). Trimming stripped 0 bases from V and 3 bases from J, with 7 bases between. CDR3 size: 14 residues. From germline, CDR1 is LNHNV and CDR2 YYDKDF (reference sequence). CDR3 region: CATSRDTGTDTQYF. The CDR3 DNA sequence: TGTGCCACCAGCAGAGATACGGGGACAGATACGCAGTATTTT.

On this clone: A read error may produce the germline difference seen at one junction end. V is TRBV6-6 and J is TRBJ2-7; D gene ambiguous. This CDR3 is built from 12 residues. Germline assignment: CDR1 MNHNY and CDR2 SVGAGI (reference sequence). The CDR3 coding sequence is TGTGCCAGCAGTTACGGGCAGGCCCCCTTGGCGTTC. Translation: CASSYGQAPLAF.

This chain uses TRBV29-1 with TRBJ2-7; tentatively, D is TRBD2 (7 bases). The ends were cut back, 6 bases at V and 5 bases at J, with 17 bases in the middle. The CDR3 runs 13 residues. Germline CDR1 SQVTM, CDR2 ANQGSEA. CDR3 DNA: TGCAGCGTCGTAGGGGGGGGTTGGAACGAGCAGTACTTC. It yields the protein CSVVGGGWNEQYF.

The rearrangement uses TRBV4-2 and TRBJ2-7; 10 positions agree with TRBD2. V gave up 2 bases and J gave up 4 bases; unmatched junction bases: 11. Per the germline V gene, CDR1 is LGHNA and CDR2 is YNFKEQ. This CDR3 comprises 17 residues. The CDR3 loop is CASSQIALAGDKYEQYF. CDR3 nucleotide sequence: TGTGCCAGCAGCCAAATAGCTCTAGCGGGAGATAAATACGAGCAGTACTTC.

The rearrangement links TRBV5-1 to TRBJ1-1; possibly TRBD1 for D (5 bases). V dropped 4 bases and J dropped 4 bases, with 17 bases sitting between them. Germline loops: CDR1 SGHRS, CDR2 YFSETQ. This CDR3 contains 15 residues. CDR3 sequence reads: CASSREAAQGTEAFF. Written as DNA, the CDR3 is TGCGCCAGCAGCCGGGAGGCGGCCCAGGGCACTGAAGCTTTCTTT.

CDR3 DNA sequence: TGTGCCAGCAGCTTAGAGGGGGCCGGAGAGACCCAGTACTTC. This gives the protein CASSLEGAGETQYF. The genes are TRBV7-9 and TRBJ2-5; 7 nucleotides align to TRBD1. This CDR3 has 14 amino acids. The trim removed 1 base at V and 4 bases at J, leaving 3 bases unmatched. The V gene's germline CDR1 is SEHNR and CDR2 FQNEAQ (reference sequence).

In the case of this clone: In the same sample, other DNA sequences code for this CDR3. V is TRBV18 and J is TRBJ1-1; D call uncertain. The CDR3 sequence is 13 residues long. Germline CDR1 reads KGHSH; CDR2 reads LQKENI. V was cut by 6 bases and J by 1 base, with 9 bases left in between. This CDR3 reads CASSPYTNTEAFF. The CDR3 coding sequence is TGTGCCAGCTCGCCGTACACGAACACTGAAGCTTTCTTT.

V is TRBV5-1 and J is TRBJ2-1; D is possibly TRBD2 (6 bases). The CDR3 has 14 amino acids. V lost 3 bases to trimming and J lost 6 bases, with 13 bases between them. Germline V gives CDR1 SGHRS, CDR2 YFSETQ. The CDR3 sequence is CASSSGGTPNEQFF. CDR3 in DNA: TGCGCCAGCAGCTCGGGCGGGACTCCCAATGAGCAGTTCTTC.